What follows are 30 T cell receptor beta chains derived from one specimen sequenced in a study of long-term antiretroviral therapy in people with HIV. Survey-level resolution applied to immunoSEQ assay v3.0. Libraries were prepared by immunoSEQ multiplex PCR; TCRdb keeps only in-frame clonotypes and omits some of them. The profile shows under 15,000 clones, 77% of them singletons. The sequencing used unsorted PBMCs, collected 0.5 years before starting antiretroviral therapy. The receptors come from a woman in her forties with HIV.

The chain uses TRBV19 and TRBJ2-1; tentative D call: TRBD1 (5 bases). This CDR3 spans 15 amino acids. Germline CDR1 is LNHDA and CDR2 is SQIVND (reference sequence). Trimming pared 6 bases from V and 8 bases from J, leaving 20 bases between. The CDR3 DNA is TGTGCCAGTAGGGATCAGGGCATGGATGTAGATGAGCAGTTCTTC. It specifies CASRDQGMDVDEQFF.

The rearrangement joins TRBV7-9 to TRBJ2-1, with TRBD2 matching 14 bases. V gave up 4 bases and J gave up 2 bases; unmatched junction bases: 1. Germline CDR1 is SEHNR and CDR2 is FQNEAQ (reference sequence). This CDR3 is built from 16 residues. This chain's CDR3 is CASSSGLAGAYNEQFF. Here the CDR3 DNA reads TGTGCCAGCAGCTCGGGACTAGCGGGAGCCTACAATGAGCAGTTCTTC.

This clone was seen just once. The chain joins TRBV14 to TRBJ2-7; D is uncertain. Trimming removed 0 bases from V and 6 bases from J, with 12 bases in between. CDR3 size: 14 residues. From germline, CDR1 is SGHDN and CDR2 FVKESK. CDR3 sequence reads: CASSQDIQGREQYF. The CDR3 nucleotides are TGTGCCAGCAGCCAAGACATTCAAGGACGCGAGCAGTACTTC.

This clone appeared once. The rearrangement joins TRBV30 to TRBJ2-7, with 8 bases identical to TRBD1. Germline V gives CDR1 GTSNPN, CDR2 SVGIG (reference sequence). Unmatched junction bases numbered 7, after V lost 3 bases and J lost 6 bases. The CDR3 loop spans 13 amino acids. The CDR3 reads CAWRGTGRFEQYF. The DNA for the CDR3 is TGTGCCTGGAGGGGGACAGGCAGATTCGAGCAGTACTTC.

This chain connects TRBV27 to TRBJ1-1; D call uncertain. This CDR3 spans 13 amino acids. CDR1 is MNHEY, CDR2 SMNVEV, per germline (reference sequence). Trimming stripped 3 bases from V and 1 base from J, with 6 bases between. CDR3 DNA: TGTGCCAGCAGTTTCACAGCGAACACTGAAGCTTTCTTT. This gives the protein CASSFTANTEAFF.

This sequence joins TRBV29-1 and TRBJ2-7; the D gene is possibly TRBD1 (5 bases). This CDR3 is built from 11 residues. Germline V lookup: CDR1 SQVTM, CDR2 ANQGSEA. Trimming took 3 bases from V and 2 from J, leaving 5 bases between them. CDR3 region: CSVEDTYEQYF. As DNA, the CDR3 is TGCAGCGTTGAGGACACCTACGAGCAGTACTTC.

The chain links TRBV11-2 to TRBJ1-5, with a tentative D call TRBD1 (5 bases). Trimming shortened V by 2 bases and J by 2 bases, and 10 bases separated the two germline ends. CDR1 is SGHAT and CDR2 is FQNNGV in the germline V gene. The CDR3 loop spans 15 amino acids. The CDR3 protein is CASSLSGGGNQPQHF. DNA for the CDR3: TGTGCCAGCAGCTTATCCGGGGGGGGCAATCAGCCCCAGCATTTT.

The chain uses TRBV10-1 and TRBJ1-4, with D unclear. Germline V CDR1 and CDR2: WNHNN, SYGVQD (reference sequence). The CDR3 covers 15 residues. Trimming took off 0 bases at V and 7 bases at J, with 12 bases between the two ends. In DNA, the CDR3 is TGCGCCAGCAGTGAGTCAAGGCCCGGACGTGAAAAACTGTTTTTT. Protein product: CASSESRPGREKLFF.

The J gene is TRBJ2-1, the V gene TRBV9, with a possible D match to TRBD2 (5 bases). The CDR3 is 14 residues long. Germline CDR1 reads SGDLS; CDR2 reads YYNGEE. V was clipped by 5 bases and J by 4 bases, with 13 bases between them. CDR3 protein: CASRYSDVYNEQFF. The CDR3 coding sequence is TGTGCCAGCAGGTATAGCGACGTGTACAATGAGCAGTTCTTC.

The chain is built from TRBV11-2 and TRBJ1-3; weak D call: TRBD1 (5 bases). The CDR3 is 15 amino acids. CDR1 SGHAT and CDR2 FQNNGV come from the germline V gene. Trimming shortened V by 6 bases and J by 4 bases, and 16 bases separated the two germline ends. This CDR3 reads CASRDRWQGGNTIYF. CDR3 nucleotides: TGTGCCAGCAGGGACCGCTGGCAGGGCGGAAACACCATATATTTT. The variable domain in full, with the rest retrieved from reference TRBV11-2 and TRBJ1-3, is EAGVAQSPRYKIIEKRQSVAFWCNPISGHATLYWYQQILGQGPKLLIQFQNNGVVDDSQLPKDRFSAERLKGVDSTLKIQPAKLEDSAVYLCASRDRWQGGNTIYFGEGSWLTVV.

CDR3 loop: CASSPPGLSHNNEQFF. CDR3 nucleotide sequence: TGTGCCAGCTCACCACCTGGACTATCCCATAACAATGAGCAGTTCTTC. The chain employs TRBV18 and TRBJ2-1; D might be TRBD2 (6 bases). Germline assignment: CDR1 KGHSH and CDR2 LQKENI. Trimming took 0 bases from V and 5 from J, leaving 14 bases between them. This CDR3 comprises 16 residues.

In its sample, this clone was seen a few times. The genes are TRBV5-5 and TRBJ2-3; TRBD1 matches 7 bases. Germline V CDR1 and CDR2: SGHKS, YYEKEE (reference sequence). Unmatched junction bases numbered 6, after V lost 4 bases and J lost 1 base. CDR3 length equals 15 residues. CDR3 DNA sequence: TGTGCCAGCAGCCTGACAGGGATGGGCACAGATACGCAGTATTTT. This codes for CASSLTGMGTDTQYF.

The CDR3 bases are TGCGCCAGCAGCCAAGATACGCCCCGAGATACGCAGTATTTT. As protein: CASSQDTPRDTQYF. The chain is built from TRBV4-3 and TRBJ2-3; D remains ambiguous. Germline V lookup: CDR1 LGHNA, CDR2 YSLEER. The CDR3 consists of 14 residues. Trimming stripped 0 bases from V and 5 bases from J, with 9 bases between.

This chain uses TRBV5-1 with TRBJ1-4; no clear D. CDR1 and CDR2 (germline): SGHRS, YFSETQ. Trimming left V 4 bases short and J 5 bases short, with 12 bases between. This CDR3 contains 14 residues. The CDR3, as DNA: TGCGCCAGCAGCCCGTCTTTGGCGAATGAAAAACTGTTTTTT. This gives the protein CASSPSLANEKLFF.

This clone turned up a few times. The J gene is TRBJ1-1, the V gene TRBV12-5, with a possible D match to TRBD1 (5 bases). Trimming removed 5 bases at V and 5 bases at J, with 9 bases between. Germline CDR1 is LGHNT and CDR2 is FRNRAP. This CDR3 has 12 residues. In nucleotides, the CDR3 is TGTGCTAGTGGTGAGGGGTGGACTGAAGCTTTCTTT. Translation gives CASGEGWTEAFF.

The chain has TRBV29-1 and TRBJ1-5; D is ambiguous. Germline V gene data show CDR1 as SQVTM and CDR2 as ANQGSEA. V was pared by 3 bases and J by 0 bases, with 9 bases between. The CDR3 is 14 residues long. CDR3 in amino acids: CSVDGGNSNQPQHF. DNA of the CDR3: TGCAGCGTTGATGGTGGCAATAGCAATCAGCCCCAGCATTTT.

The genes are TRBV9 and TRBJ1-4; no definite D call. From germline, CDR1 is SGDLS and CDR2 YYNGEE. This CDR3 contains 14 residues. The germline V and J ends were trimmed by 2 bases and 7 bases, with 12 bases remaining between them. The CDR3 here is CASSVGMHTEKLFF. The CDR3 DNA sequence: TGTGCCAGCAGCGTGGGGATGCATACTGAAAAACTGTTTTTT.

The CDR3 here is CASSLYRGGNGELFF. Here the CDR3 DNA reads TGTGCCAGCAGCTTATATCGGGGGGGAAACGGGGAGCTGTTTTTT. This chain uses TRBV7-8 with TRBJ2-2, with 8 bases fitting TRBD2. Germline assignment: CDR1 SGHVS and CDR2 FQNEAQ. The J segment lost 7 bases and the V segment lost 2 bases, leaving 6 bases of the junction unmatched. The CDR3 sequence is 15 residues long.

The V gene is TRBV5-4, the J gene TRBJ2-3, with 8 bases that match TRBD1. This CDR3 region has 13 residues. Germline CDR1 and CDR2: SGHNT and YYREEE (reference sequence). V lost 4 bases and J lost 4; bases outside the gene matches: 2. CDR3 coding DNA: TGTGCCAGCAGCATGACAGGGGCAGATACGCAGTATTTT. This codes for CASSMTGADTQYF.

The V gene is TRBV18, the J gene TRBJ2-7, with TRBD1 as a possible D gene (6 bases). The CDR3 covers 15 residues. The germline CDR1 and CDR2 sequences are KGHSH and LQKENI. Trimming took off 0 bases at V and 1 base at J, with 10 bases between the two ends. The CDR3, as DNA: TGTGCCAGCTCACCACCGGGACACACTTCCTACGAGCAGTACTTC. It translates to CASSPPGHTSYEQYF.

This chain joins TRBV5-5 and TRBJ1-3; D gene ambiguous. This CDR3 has 15 amino acids. V was pared by 2 bases and J by 0 bases, with 9 bases between. CDR1 SGHKS and CDR2 YYEKEE come from the germline V gene (reference sequence). CDR3 DNA: TGTGCCAGCAGCTTTCAGGAATCCTCTGGAAACACCATATATTTT. Translated, it gives CASSFQESSGNTIYF.

V usage is TRBV5-1 and J usage is TRBJ2-7; 8 positions agree with TRBD1. Trimming removed 2 bases from V and 2 bases from J; junction bases left unmatched: 9. Germline CDR1 SGHRS, CDR2 YFSETQ. The CDR3 totals 16 residues. The CDR3 protein is CASSLHPGTGAYEQYF. CDR3 sequence (DNA): TGCGCCAGCAGCTTACATCCCGGGACAGGTGCCTACGAGCAGTACTTC.

This sequence joins TRBV7-6 and TRBJ2-7; D perhaps matches TRBD1 (5 bases). The V end lost 1 base, the J end lost 0 bases, and 16 bases lay between the germline ends. The CDR3 runs to 17 residues. Germline-derived CDR1 and CDR2 are SGHVS and FNYEAQ. In nucleotides, the CDR3 is TGTGCCAGCAGCTTAGGCGGAACAGGCGAACCCTCCTACGAGCAGTACTTC. Its translation: CASSLGGTGEPSYEQYF.

This chain links TRBV7-9 with TRBJ1-2; tentative D call: TRBD1 (6 bases). Germline-derived CDR1 and CDR2 are SEHNR and FQNEAQ (reference sequence). This CDR3 has 14 amino acids. V dropped 1 base and J dropped 8 bases, with 14 bases sitting between them. DNA for the CDR3: TGTGCCAGCAGCTTAGGTGACAGGCTGATGGGCTACACCTTC. This gives the protein CASSLGDRLMGYTF.

V and J are TRBV5-4 and TRBJ2-2; 13 nucleotides line up with TRBD2. The CDR3 is 18 amino acids. CDR1 and CDR2 (germline): SGHNT, YYREEE (reference sequence). The V and J ends lost 3 bases and 1 base, in that order; junction bases with no gene match: 6. In DNA form, the CDR3 reads TGTGCCAGCAGCTCCGGGACTAGCGGGATGATGAACACCGGGGAGCTGTTTTTT. This gives the protein CASSSGTSGMMNTGELFF.

The chain couples TRBV7-9 to TRBJ2-1; 9 bases map to TRBD2. The CDR3 length is 17 residues. From germline, CDR1 is SEHNR and CDR2 FQNEAQ (reference sequence). The V segment lost 5 bases and the J segment 2 bases; nucleotides outside the gene matches: 10. The CDR3 loop reads CASSDKIAGGPYNEQFF. The CDR3 nucleotides read TGTGCCAGCAGCGATAAGATTGCGGGAGGGCCCTACAATGAGCAGTTCTTC.

This clone has just one count. The chain employs TRBV18 and TRBJ2-1, with D uncertain. The CDR3 contains 13 residues. Trimming left V 1 base short and J 5 bases short, with 6 bases between. The germline CDR1 and CDR2 sequences are KGHSH and LQKENI. The CDR3 nucleotides are TGTGCCAGCTCACCACGGCCTGACAATGAGCAGTTCTTC. It encodes CASSPRPDNEQFF. The full variable domain, with the rest looked up from reference TRBV18 and TRBJ2-1, is NAGVMQNPRHLVRRRGQEARLRCSPMKGHSHVYWYRQLPEEGLKFMVYLQKENIIDESGMPKERFSAEFPKEGPSILRIQQVVRGDSAAYFCASSPRPDNEQFFGPGTRLTVL.

This clone was picked up one time. The chain combines TRBV11-3 with TRBJ2-3; TRBD1 matches at 7 bases. The CDR3 consists of 17 residues. The ends lost 4 bases at V and 2 bases at J; junction bases unmatched: 12. The germline CDR1 and CDR2 sequences are SGHNT and YENEEA. The CDR3 spells CASSSPQLTGPTDTQYF. As DNA, the CDR3 is TGTGCCAGCAGCTCCCCCCAATTGACAGGGCCCACAGATACGCAGTATTTT. The variable domain in full, with the rest retrieved from reference TRBV11-3 and TRBJ2-3, is EAGVVQSPRYKIIEKKQPVAFWCNPISGHNTLYWYLQNLGQGPELLIRYENEEAVDDSQLPKDRFSAERLKGVDSTLKIQPAELGDSAVYLCASSSPQLTGPTDTQYFGPGTRLTVL.

CDR3 nucleotide sequence: TGTGCCAGCAGAGAGCGGGACAGGCCCGATGAAGCTTTCTTT. As protein: CASRERDRPDEAFF. This chain joins TRBV6-6 and TRBJ1-1; 8 bases map to TRBD1. J lost 7 bases, V lost 6 bases, and 10 bases had no gene match. Germline V gene lookup returns CDR1 MNHNY and CDR2 SVGAGI (reference sequence). This CDR3 spans 14 amino acids.

The genes are TRBV29-1 and TRBJ2-5, with 8 bases that match TRBD1. Per the germline V gene, CDR1 is SQVTM and CDR2 is ANQGSEA. The CDR3 has 15 residues. The V segment lost 5 bases and the J segment 2 bases; nucleotides outside the gene matches: 10. CDR3 in amino acids: CSVYDRGLGQETQYF. In DNA, the CDR3 is TGCAGCGTTTACGACAGGGGATTGGGACAAGAGACCCAGTACTTC. Full variable domain (missing parts from reference TRBV29-1 and TRBJ2-5): SAVISQKPSRDICQRGTSLTIQCQVDSQVTMMFWYRQQPGQSLTLIATANQGSEATYESGFVIDKFPISRPNLTFSTLTVSNMSPEDSSIYLCSVYDRGLGQETQYFGPGTRLLVL.